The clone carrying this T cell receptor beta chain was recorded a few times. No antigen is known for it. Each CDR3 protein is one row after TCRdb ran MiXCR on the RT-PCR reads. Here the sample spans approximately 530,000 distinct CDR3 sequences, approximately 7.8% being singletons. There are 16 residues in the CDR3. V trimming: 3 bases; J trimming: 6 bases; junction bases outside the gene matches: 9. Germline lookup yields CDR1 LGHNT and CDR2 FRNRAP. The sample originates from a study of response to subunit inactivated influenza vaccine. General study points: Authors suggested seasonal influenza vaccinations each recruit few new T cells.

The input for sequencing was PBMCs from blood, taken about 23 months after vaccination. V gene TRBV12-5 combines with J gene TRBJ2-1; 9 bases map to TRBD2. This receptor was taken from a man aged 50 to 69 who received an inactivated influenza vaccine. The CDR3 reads CASGLFLAGGINEQFF. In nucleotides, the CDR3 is TGTGCTAGTGGTTTATTTTTGGCGGGGGGGATCAATGAGCAGTTCTTC.